This T cell receptor beta chain was recovered during a study of cytomegalovirus exposure and HLA in healthy donors. Germline V gives CDR1 SSHAT, CDR2 FNYEAQ (reference sequence). The CDR3 consists of 15 residues. Notes on this clone: One end of the junction varies from germline; a read error may be responsible.

The PCR made use of 60 Vbeta and 13 Jbeta primers. Sequencing was performed with immunoSEQ multiplex PCR; in TCRdb, only in-frame clones are kept and a portion is missing. The sample includes approximately 85,000 clones, over 70% of them seen just once. J is TRBJ2-1 and V is TRBV7-7; D unclear. This TCR was recovered from a woman between 50 and 59 years old in good health and CMV-seropositive. The sample comprised PBMCs. The CDR3 sequence is CASSLEYGSYNEQFF. Written as DNA, the CDR3 is TGTGCTAGCAGCTTAGAATACGGCTCCTACAATGAGCAGTTCTTC. The variable domain in full, completed from reference TRBV7-7 and TRBJ2-1, reads GAGVSQSPRYKVTKRGQDVTLRCDPISSHATLYWYQQALGQGPEFLTYFNYEAQPDKSGLPSDRFSAERPEGSISTLTIQRTEQRDSAMYRCASSLEYGSYNEQFFGPGTRLTVL.